The rows below give T cell receptor beta chains drawn from one sample of a study of OX40 agonist ivuxolimab in advanced cancers. Data came from immunoSEQ multiplex PCR; TCRdb stores just in-frame clones and leaves some out. The table has roughly 75,000 clones, about 89% seen once. The sequences come from CD4+ or CD8+ T cells sorted from blood, collected in a trial of the OX40 agonist ivuxolimab. The origin of the receptors is an adult with an advanced solid tumor such as melanoma, head and neck, liver or kidney cancer. Both conserved end residues are part of each CDR3. The D gene is left open where the match is weak. Not all rows give a size; the values are once, few, many and, for expanded clones, a class.

size	D	V	length	J	DNA	CDR3
once	TRBD1	TRBV28	15	TRBJ2-7	TGTGCCAGCACTCTCCAGGGGGCCCTCTACGACGAGCAGTACTTC	CASTLQGALYDEQYF
.	.	TRBV5-4	15	TRBJ1-1	TGTGCCAGCAGCTTGGCGCGAGCCGAACTTACTGAAGCTTTCTTT	CASSLARAELTEAFF
.	.	TRBV9	14	TRBJ1-1	TGTGCCAGCAGCGTAGATCGGGGAGACACTGAAGCTTTCTTT	CASSVDRGDTEAFF
.	.	TRBV6-1	12	TRBJ2-5	TGTGCCAGCAGACCTCTTCGGGAGACCCAGTACTTC	CASRPLRETQYF
few	TRBD1	TRBV28	17	TRBJ1-1	TGTGCCAGCATAGTAGGGGGACAGGGTTCTATGAACACTGAAGCTTTCTTT	CASIVGGQGSMNTEAFF
.	TRBD2	TRBV7-9	16	TRBJ2-7	TGTGCCAGCAGCCCCGGGTCTAGCGGGACCCCCTACGAGCAGTACTTC	CASSPGSSGTPYEQYF
.	.	TRBV28	13	TRBJ1-2	TGTGCCAGCAGTATTGGGGGGCTCTATGGCTACACCTTC	CASSIGGLYGYTF
.	TRBD1	TRBV11-2	15	TRBJ2-3	TGTGCCAGCAGCCTCTTGCGGGACAGGGGGGATACGCAGTATTTT	CASSLLRDRGDTQYF
few	.	TRBV27	15	TRBJ2-7	TGTGCCAGCAGTTTAACCAGGGGTTTTGCCTACGAGCAGTACTTC	CASSLTRGFAYEQYF
.	TRBD2	TRBV6-1	18	TRBJ2-5	TGTGCCAGCAGTGAAGCCGGAGTGGCTAGCGGGTGGCTGAGGACCCAGTACTTC	CASSEAGVASGWLRTQYF
.	TRBD2	TRBV27	16	TRBJ2-1	TGTGCCAGCAGTTTATGGCCGGGGAGGGGCTACAATGAGCAGTTCTTC	CASSLWPGRGYNEQFF
few	.	TRBV28	18	TRBJ2-6	TGTGCCAGCAACCAACCCGGGGGGCCTCGCTCTGGGGCCAACGTCCTGACTTTC	CASNQPGGPRSGANVLTF
.	.	TRBV7-2	14	TRBJ2-3	TGTGCCAGCAGCGCTGAGAGAGGCGCAGATACGCAGTATTTT	CASSAERGADTQYF
.	TRBD1	TRBV19	15	TRBJ2-2	TGTGCCAGTAGCCAAGGGGACAGGGTAGTCGGGGAGCTGTTTTTT	CASSQGDRVVGELFF
.	TRBD1	TRBV19	18	TRBJ1-5	TGTGCCAGTAGTATCGGACAGGGTGTAGATGGTAGCAATCAGCCCCAGCATTTT	CASSIGQGVDGSNQPQHF
.	.	TRBV2	14	TRBJ2-1	TGTGCCAGCAGTGAACGGGGGAACTACAATGAGCAGTTCTTC	CASSERGNYNEQFF
.	TRBD2	TRBV6-1	13	TRBJ2-7	TGTGCCAGCGCTAGCGGGAGCACCTTGGAGCAGTACTTC	CASASGSTLEQYF
.	.	TRBV7-9	16	TRBJ2-1	TGTGCCAGCAGCTCCTACTCCGGCTCCTCCTACAATGAGCAGTTCTTC	CASSSYSGSSYNEQFF
.	TRBD1	TRBV28	19	TRBJ2-2	TGTGCCAGCAACTCCAATGGGGCGGGTGGGACAGAAGACACCGGGGAGCTGTTTTTT	CASNSNGAGGTEDTGELFF
.	TRBD2	TRBV29-1	13	TRBJ2-1	TGCAGCGCTAGCGGGAGCTCCTACAATGAGCAGTTCTTC	CSASGSSYNEQFF
.	.	TRBV10-3	15	TRBJ1-5	TGTGCCATCAGTGAATCTGGGTCCAACAATCAGCCCCAGCATTTT	CAISESGSNNQPQHF
.	TRBD1	TRBV5-8	14	TRBJ1-2	TGTGCCAGCAGCGCGACAGGGGGGATCTATGGCTACACCTTC	CASSATGGIYGYTF
.	.	TRBV7-2	14	TRBJ1-5	TGTGCCAGCAGCTTAGAGCTTAGCAATCAGCCCCAGCATTTT	CASSLELSNQPQHF